Listed below are T cell receptor beta chains from one sample, sequenced in a study of blood T cell repertoires in COVID-19. Clones were read by immunoSEQ multiplex PCR, and TCRdb kept only the in-frame ones, dropping some. The data contain approximately 54,000 clones, roughly 84% of them singletons. The material sequenced was peripheral blood. Receptor source: a man of 80 years or more with active COVID-19. The conserved cysteine and the conserved F or W are not part of the CDR3 here.

v_call cdr3_aa
TRBV11-1 ASSQGNGETQY
TRBV19 ASSIGGDPTNTQY
TRBV14 ASAGGSDTQY
TRBV12-3/TRBV12-4 AIQVNEKLF
TRBV30 AWRPGANSPLH
TRBV6-5 ASRVRDRDAGELF
TRBV27 ASSLYSGGETQY
TRBV6-2/TRBV6-3 ASSYRGGETQY
TRBV5-1 ASSGRGAGLQETQY
TRBV15 ATSGGTIWGTQY
TRBV7-9 ASSSGRVLNSPLH
TRBV5-8 ASSIRTGKVGQPQH
TRBV15 ATSREAGGLRDNEQF
TRBV18 ASSPQTSGSVGYNEQF
TRBV3-1/TRBV3-2 ASSRQGLANTQY
TRBV15 ATRDRAGETQY
TRBV24-1 ATSDSARETDTQY
TRBV19 ASSVTVENIQY
TRBV7-3 ASSLSPLAGGTDTQY
TRBV5-8 ASSKEGLARETQY
TRBV5-4 ASSARQGESTDTQY
TRBV9 ASSGASGNYEQY
TRBV9 ASSAGQGPDTQY
TRBV14 ASSQADSQETQY
TRBV7-9 ASSSPQQDYYGYT
TRBV15 ATSRVQGNTEAF
TRBV5-6 ASSSPVGQSAKNIQY
TRBV3-1/TRBV3-2 ASSQLIGQGTGNTIY
TRBV10-1 ASSDFSGNTGELF
TRBV14 ASSQDLRGGSSPLH
TRBV11-2 ASSSLGLAVSYEQY
TRBV5-1 ASSEGGKVGQY
TRBV28 ASSFGTLSTQY
TRBV5-5 ASSPGTSGTYEQY
TRBV9 ASSGVGTGSDTQY
TRBV2 ASSVGTGSYEQY
TRBV28 ASSTAGMNTEAF
TRBV27 ASSGGSNTEAF
TRBV19 ASSSEEGNTIY
TRBV10-3 ATRVYSNQPQH
TRBV4-3 ASSQEGQSSYEQY
TRBV14 ASSLTSVLSREQY
TRBV19 ASGYMGQGTYEQY
TRBV27 ASQRSPLGGVMGEQY
TRBV24-1 ATSDSTQGYPYEQY
TRBV27 ASSTIRGSSGANVLT
TRBV4-1 ASSQDRGFYEQY
TRBV5-1 ASSLPTDNQPQH
TRBV5-4 ASSFDQETQY
TRBV28 ASSHGTVTSYEQY
TRBV18 ASSPMGPGELF
TRBV30 AWSVGTSDYNEQF
TRBV6-5 ASTSSQGGEQY
TRBV9 ASSARGGAYNEQF